The subject of this entry is one TCR beta chain. Its antigen has not been determined. No base quality values were provided; no much bigger clone lies one nucleotide off. This record belongs to a study of T cell changes during pregnancy in multiple sclerosis (dated by TCRdb to between 2019 and 2020). Looking at the study overall: Changes in the T cell repertoire over the course of pregnancy were examined in this study in women with multiple sclerosis.

Libraries came from the immunoSEQ multiplex PCR assay. The table comes from immuneACCESS by way of TCRdb, which keeps in-frame sequences with V and J called. Part of the clones is missing from these tables; in studies checked, under half for an unresolved V gene and the rest for unknown reasons. This sample is represented by fewer than 85,000 clones; about 94% of them were singletons. The top ten hold roughly 2.5% of the sample. The germline V gene (reference sequence) specifies LNHNV as CDR1 and YYDKDF as CDR2. V is trimmed back by 0 bases and J by 7 bases, and the junction contains 9 bases that no gene match accounts for. Spanning cysteine to phenylalanine, the CDR3 consists of 18 amino acids. Only the CDR3 part of the read is kept: 54 bases, read in frame from the first base.

The specimen comprised peripheral blood, sampled in the third trimester of pregnancy. The sequence joins TRBV15 to TRBJ2-1; TRBD2 fits 13 bases in the junction. The sequence derives from a female donor with multiple sclerosis, enrolled in a pregnancy study. CDR3 protein: CATSRDPLLAGGMNEQFF. The nucleotides are TGTGCCACCAGCAGAGATCCCCTACTAGCGGGGGGGATGAATGAGCAGTTCTTC. Outside the CDR3, residues come from the reference TRBV15 and TRBJ2-1 proteins, so the full variable domain is: DAMVIQNPRYQVTQFGKPVTLSCSQTLNHNVMYWYQQKSSQAPKLLFHYYDKDFNNEADTPDNFQSRRPNTSFCFLDIRSPGLGDTAMYLCATSRDPLLAGGMNEQFFGPGTRLTVL.